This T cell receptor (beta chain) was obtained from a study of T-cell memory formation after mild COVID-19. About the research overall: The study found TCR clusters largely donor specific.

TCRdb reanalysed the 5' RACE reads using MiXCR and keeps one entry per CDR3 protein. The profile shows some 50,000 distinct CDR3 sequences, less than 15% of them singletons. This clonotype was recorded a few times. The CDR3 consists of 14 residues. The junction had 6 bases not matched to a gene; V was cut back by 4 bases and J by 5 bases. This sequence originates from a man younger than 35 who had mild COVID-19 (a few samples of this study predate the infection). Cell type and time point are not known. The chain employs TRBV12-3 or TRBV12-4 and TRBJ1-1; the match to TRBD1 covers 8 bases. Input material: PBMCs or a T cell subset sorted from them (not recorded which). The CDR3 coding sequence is TGTGCCAGCAGTTCAGCAGGGGGCAGAACTGAAGCTTTCTTT. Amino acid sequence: CASSSAGGRTEAFF.